The 22 T cell receptor beta chains given below trace back to one sample, sequenced in a study of OX40 agonist ivuxolimab in advanced cancers. The data were produced by immunoSEQ multiplex PCR, yet TCRdb's version contains in-frame clones alone and is incomplete. The data show about 30,000 clones, 75% to 95% seen once. The specimen was CD4+ or CD8+ T cells sorted from blood, collected in a trial of the OX40 agonist ivuxolimab. Receptors originate from an adult with an advanced solid tumor such as melanoma, head and neck, liver or kidney cancer.

The chain links TRBV6-6 to TRBJ2-1; TRBD2 aligns across 13 bases. The CDR3 has 14 residues. V shed 10 bases and J 7 bases; nucleotides not matched to a gene: 7. CDR1 and CDR2 from the germline V gene are MNHNY and SVGAGI (reference sequence). CDR3: CAIEPGLAGNEQFF. The CDR3, as DNA: TGTGCCATCGAACCGGGACTAGCGGGGAATGAGCAGTTCTTC.

The V call is TRBV23-1, the J call TRBJ1-5, with TRBD1 matching 8 bases. TRBV23-1 belongs to the ORF category, with a function that is uncertain. V lost 7 bases, J lost 4 bases, and 21 bases stayed unmatched. The length of the CDR3 is 19 residues. The CDR3, as DNA: TGCGCCAGCAACAGAACTCCCGCTAGTAGGGACAGGCCGAATCAGCCCCAGCATTTT. Translation gives CASNRTPASRDRPNQPQHF.

The chain links TRBV7-9 to TRBJ2-1; 7 bases match TRBD1. V was clipped by 8 bases and J by 12 bases; unmatched bases: 10. CDR1 and CDR2 (germline): SEHNR, FQNEAQ (reference sequence). This CDR3 spans 12 amino acids. The CDR3 DNA follows: TGTGCCAGCGTTCCCCGGGACAGCATGCAGTTCTTC. Translating it yields CASVPRDSMQFF.

The V and J genes are TRBV7-3 and TRBJ1-1; tentatively, D is TRBD1 (5 bases). Trimming took 5 bases from V and 3 from J, leaving 10 bases between them. This CDR3 has 13 amino acids. Germline V lookup: CDR1 SGHTA, CDR2 FQGTGA. The CDR3 spells CASSMGLHTEAFF. The CDR3, as DNA: TGTGCCAGCAGCATGGGACTGCACACTGAAGCTTTCTTT.

The genes are TRBV27 and TRBJ2-1, with 8 bases aligning to TRBD1. From germline, CDR1 is MNHEY and CDR2 SMNVEV (reference sequence). J was trimmed by 8 bases and V by 6 bases; bases with no gene match: 6. The CDR3 is 13 amino acids. CDR3 coding DNA: TGTGCCAGCAGCGGACAGGGTGGCGATGAGCAGTTCTTC. Its translation: CASSGQGGDEQFF.

V usage is TRBV2 and J usage is TRBJ1-3; D is unclear. CDR3 length: 14 amino acids. Germline loops: CDR1 SNHLY, CDR2 FYNNEI. V shed 3 bases and J shed 4 bases, with 10 bases lying between them. The CDR3 region is CASSDSAPGNTIYF. CDR3 in DNA: TGTGCCAGCAGTGACTCAGCCCCGGGAAACACCATATATTTT.

This chain connects TRBV7-9 to TRBJ1-1; TRBD1 might be the D (5 bases). The CDR3 is 15 amino acids. Germline V gene sequence: CDR1 SEHNR, CDR2 FQNEAQ (reference sequence). V lost 5 bases and J lost 0, with 13 bases in between. This CDR3 is CASSESRGLNTEAFF. In nucleotides, the CDR3 is TGTGCCAGCAGCGAGTCGAGGGGACTGAACACTGAAGCTTTCTTT.

The chain uses TRBV5-6 and TRBJ2-1; tentative D call: TRBD1 (6 bases). The V end lost 0 bases, the J end lost 8 bases, and 12 bases lay between the germline ends. The CDR3 extends over 14 amino acids. Germline CDR1 reads SGHDT; CDR2 reads YYEEEE. As DNA, the CDR3 is TGTGCCAGCAGCTTGGAAGGGGGTGGTCATGAGCAGTTCTTC. It encodes CASSLEGGGHEQFF. The full variable domain, with the rest looked up from reference TRBV5-6 and TRBJ2-1, is DAGVTQSPTHLIKTRGQQVTLRCSPKSGHDTVSWYQQALGQGPQFIFQYYEEEERQRGNFPDRFSGHQFPNYSSELNVNALLLGDSALYLCASSLEGGGHEQFFGPGTRLTVL.

The J gene is TRBJ1-2, the V gene TRBV29-1, with 12 bases aligning to TRBD1. Per the germline V gene, CDR1 is SQVTM and CDR2 is ANQGSEA. The V gene end was trimmed by 6 bases and the J gene end by 5 bases; junction bases not matched to a gene: 10. CDR3 length: 15 amino acids. CDR3 residues: CSVQGQGARGYGYTF. CDR3 coding DNA: TGCAGCGTCCAGGGACAGGGGGCTCGAGGATATGGCTACACCTTC.

The V call is TRBV6-4, the J call TRBJ1-1; D unclear. CDR1 is MRHNA, CDR2 SNTAGT, per germline. Trimming took off 2 bases at V and 5 bases at J, with 15 bases between the two ends. The CDR3 length is 15 residues. The CDR3: CASSDLPGGDTEAFF. CDR3 nucleotide sequence: TGTGCCAGCAGTGACCTACCTGGTGGGGATACTGAAGCTTTCTTT.

The rearrangement uses TRBV5-1 and TRBJ1-6; D not resolved. Trimming pared 2 bases from V and 4 bases from J, leaving 16 bases between. Per the germline V gene, CDR1 is SGHRS and CDR2 is YFSETQ. The CDR3 sequence is 17 residues long. The CDR3 nucleotides read TGCGCCAGCAGCTTAGGTCCCGGAATCGGATATAATTCACCCCTCCACTTT. The encoded protein is CASSLGPGIGYNSPLHF.

The V gene is TRBV27, the J gene TRBJ2-1; TRBD1 is a possible D gene (7 bases). CDR1 and CDR2 from the germline V gene are MNHEY and SMNVEV (reference sequence). CDR3 length equals 14 residues. V was pared by 0 bases and J by 9 bases, with 12 bases between. In nucleotides, the CDR3 is TGTGCCAGCAGTTTATCGGCAGGGGGGACTGAGCAGTTCTTC. This translates into CASSLSAGGTEQFF.

This chain uses TRBV7-8 with TRBJ2-1; D gene unclear. The germline CDR1 and CDR2 sequences are SGHVS and FQNEAQ. This CDR3 comprises 14 residues. Trimming stripped 5 bases from V and 8 bases from J, with 16 bases between. The CDR3 region is CASSKKTDWDEQFF. CDR3 nucleotide sequence: TGTGCCAGCAGCAAAAAGACCGATTGGGATGAGCAGTTCTTC.

The V gene is TRBV14, the J gene TRBJ2-5; TRBD2 aligns across 9 bases. J was trimmed by 2 bases and V by 5 bases; bases with no gene match: 21. Germline V gene sequence: CDR1 SGHDN, CDR2 FVKESK. The CDR3 consists of 20 residues. The chain's CDR3 is CASSNWTEALGAGGQETQYF. In nucleotides, the CDR3 is TGTGCCAGCAGCAATTGGACGGAAGCCCTAGGAGCGGGAGGTCAAGAGACCCAGTACTTC.

V and J are TRBV5-1 and TRBJ2-1; D is perhaps TRBD1 (6 bases). Trimming took off 6 bases at V and 5 bases at J, with 15 bases between the two ends. CDR1 and CDR2 from the germline V gene are SGHRS and YFSETQ. CDR3 length equals 14 residues. The CDR3 coding sequence is TGCGCCAGCACCCAAACCGGACAGAACAATGAGCAGTTCTTC. This encodes CASTQTGQNNEQFF.

The V and J genes are TRBV29-1 and TRBJ2-3; D gene uncertain. This CDR3 has 14 residues. Looked up from germline, CDR1 is SQVTM and CDR2 is ANQGSEA. Trimming took 4 bases from V and 3 from J, leaving 14 bases between them. The CDR3 nucleotides are TGCAGCGTTGTGAGCGAAGGGTTGACAGATACGCAGTATTTT. Protein product: CSVVSEGLTDTQYF.

The sample holds a few counts of this clone. The V and J genes are TRBV19 and TRBJ1-1; tentatively, D is TRBD1 (5 bases). Between the trimmed V and J ends, which lost 1 base and 4 bases, there was a span of 16 bases. The CDR3 covers 16 residues. In germline, CDR1 is LNHDA, CDR2 SQIVND (reference sequence). CDR3 sequence: CASSIARRQGGTEAFF. The CDR3, as DNA: TGTGCCAGTAGTATAGCCCGGCGGCAGGGAGGCACTGAAGCTTTCTTT.

The chain employs TRBV6-4 and TRBJ1-1; D possibly corresponds to TRBD1 (5 bases). The CDR3 runs to 13 residues. Germline loops: CDR1 MRHNA, CDR2 SNTAGT. Trimming took 2 bases from V and 6 from J, leaving 10 bases between them. The CDR3 region is CASSDDGGSEAFF. In DNA form, the CDR3 reads TGTGCCAGCAGTGACGATGGGGGGTCTGAAGCTTTCTTT.

The chain is built from TRBV9 and TRBJ2-1; possible D gene TRBD2, 6 bases. The CDR3 has 14 residues. Trimming took 0 bases from V and 5 from J, leaving 9 bases between them. The germline CDR1 and CDR2 sequences are SGDLS and YYNGEE. DNA for the CDR3: TGTGCCAGCAGCGTAGGGGACTTAGACAATGAGCAGTTCTTC. Protein sequence: CASSVGDLDNEQFF.

In nucleotides, the CDR3 is TGTGCCAGCAGCTTAGTCCCCCCCAATGAGCAGTTCTTC. Its translation is CASSLVPPNEQFF. This chain joins TRBV11-2 and TRBJ2-1; no definite D call. The CDR3 runs to 13 residues. The V gene lost 1 base and the J gene lost 6 bases, with 7 bases spanning the gap. Germline V gene sequence: CDR1 SGHAT, CDR2 FQNNGV.

This chain connects TRBV6-5 to TRBJ2-1; no reliable D call. Germline V lookup: CDR1 MNHEY, CDR2 SVGAGI. The V end was cut by 6 bases, the J end by 1 base, with 10 bases between. This CDR3 comprises 14 residues. CDR3 DNA sequence: TGTGCCAGCAGCCCCGGTGTGTCCTACAATGAGCAGTTCTTC. Translated: CASSPGVSYNEQFF.

This clone was seen only a few times. The chain uses TRBV6-1 and TRBJ2-7, with unresolved D. The CDR3 covers 15 residues. The germline V gene encodes CDR1 MNHNS and CDR2 SASEGT. V was trimmed by 2 bases and J by 0 bases, leaving 11 bases between them. DNA of the CDR3: TGTGCCAGCAGTGAATTATTCAGGAGCTCCTACGAGCAGTACGTC. It translates to CASSELFRSSYEQYV.